This T cell receptor beta chain is drawn from a study of shared clonotypes between healthy human individuals. This clone was recorded a few times. Those who donated were healthy HIV-negative adults, with no recent acute infections or vaccinations reported. Extraction of genomic DNA in unsorted samples used about 90 million PBMCs. When replicate PCRs were run on unsorted PBMC, they used around 290 ng DNA, tens of thousands of T cell genomes. Profiled with immunoSEQ multiplex PCR; TCRdb holds only in-frame clones, not every one. The sample yields hundreds of thousands of clones, around three quarters seen once. The V end was cut by 5 bases, the J end by 9 bases, with 20 bases between. The CDR3 has 14 residues. Per the germline V gene, CDR1 is SGHTA and CDR2 is FQGNSA.

The sample consisted of PBMCs. V and J are TRBV7-2 and TRBJ2-7; perhaps TRBD2 as D (5 bases). The receptor was derived from a middle-aged woman in good health. Some clones in this sample may be carry-over from other donors' samples. The CDR3 protein is CASSPRTWDEVQYF. In DNA form, the CDR3 reads TGTGCCAGCAGCCCCCGGACTTGGGATGAGGTGCAGTACTTC.